This is a list of T cell receptor beta chains from one sample in a study of Ad26.COV2.S vaccination and SARS-CoV-2 variants. Assay: immunoSEQ multiplex PCR; the TCRdb copy retains only in-frame clones and omits some. The sample has about 180,000 clones; around 88% are singletons. The sequences come from peripheral blood, collected after recovery from COVID-19. These receptors all come from a human donor who had recovered from COVID-19. Each CDR3 is given with its conserved first and last residue. Each record gives: clone size, J gene, D gene, CDR3 length, V gene, CDR3 DNA, CDR3 protein. A D gene is named only where the DNA matches it firmly. Clone sizes are given selectively: once, few, many, or a class where the clone is expanded.

.,TRBJ2-3,.,13,TRBV30,TGTGCCTGGAGTCAAGGGGTGGCAGATACGCAGTATTTT,CAWSQGVADTQYF
few,TRBJ1-1,.,14,TRBV7-9,TGTGCCAGCAGGGAAATACAGCAGAACACTGAAGCTTTCTTT,CASREIQQNTEAFF
.,TRBJ1-1,.,11,TRBV12-5,TGTGCTAGTGGTTTGAGGGGGGAAGCTTTCTTT,CASGLRGEAFF
.,TRBJ2-1,.,14,TRBV7-7,TGTGCTAGCAGCCCCGCGGGCTCCTACAATGAGCAGTTCTTC,CASSPAGSYNEQFF
.,TRBJ1-2,.,14,TRBV5-6,TGTGCCAGCAGCTTGGGAGACGCTGTATATGGCTACACCTTC,CASSLGDAVYGYTF
.,TRBJ1-6,TRBD1,15,TRBV2,TGTGCCAGCAGGGATAGGACAGGAGGCAATTCACCCCTCCACTTT,CASRDRTGGNSPLHF
.,TRBJ2-5,.,12,TRBV5-1,TGCGCCAGCAGCTTAGGGGCGGAGACCCAGTACTTC,CASSLGAETQYF
.,TRBJ2-7,.,13,TRBV27,TGTGCCAGCAGCTTTGCAGGGGTTTACGAGCAGTACTTC,CASSFAGVYEQYF
.,TRBJ2-7,.,16,TRBV6-1,TGTGCCAGCAGTGAAAGACCCGGGCAGTCCTCCTACGAGCAGTACTTC,CASSERPGQSSYEQYF
.,TRBJ2-3,.,14,TRBV5-1,TGCGCCAGCAGGGCTCTAGGTAGCACAGATACGCAGTATTTT,CASRALGSTDTQYF
few,TRBJ2-3,TRBD2,14,TRBV5-1,TGCGCCAGCAGCCGGGACTATCTAGGAGATACGCAGTATTTT,CASSRDYLGDTQYF
.,TRBJ2-5,.,16,TRBV3-1/TRBV3-2,TGTGCCAGCAGCCCGTGGGGTCGGGGTCAAGGGGAGACCCAGTACTTC,CASSPWGRGQGETQYF
.,TRBJ2-3,.,17,TRBV7-7,TGTGCCAGCAGCCCACACCTGGGGGCCAAAGGCACAGATACGCAGTATTTT,CASSPHLGAKGTDTQYF
.,TRBJ2-1,TRBD1,15,TRBV7-2,TGTGCCAGCAGCTCTCGAGGACAGGGCGGCAATGAGCAGTTCTTC,CASSSRGQGGNEQFF
.,TRBJ1-1,.,16,TRBV7-8,TGTGCCAGCAGCCAAACGAGAATGAGGGCGAACACTGAAGCTTTCTTT,CASSQTRMRANTEAFF
.,TRBJ1-2,.,13,TRBV5-4,TGTGCCAGCAGCGCGGACCGCAACTATGGCTACACCTTC,CASSADRNYGYTF
.,TRBJ1-1,.,18,TRBV11-2,TGTGCCAGCAGCCACTTTCGAGGGGGTGGGGTAATGAACACTGAAGCTTTCTTT,CASSHFRGGGVMNTEAFF
once,TRBJ1-2,TRBD1,15,TRBV4-2,TGTGCCAGCAGCCCCGGGACAGGGCTACATTATGGCTACACCTTC,CASSPGTGLHYGYTF
.,TRBJ2-5,TRBD2,17,TRBV13,TGTGCCAGCAGCGGGAGGGGAACGGGGGGGCCACGAGAGACCCAGTACTTC,CASSGRGTGGPRETQYF
.,TRBJ1-5,.,15,TRBV7-3,TGTGCCAGCAGCTTAAGAGGGGCAGGGAATCAGCCCCAGCATTTT,CASSLRGAGNQPQHF
.,TRBJ2-7,TRBD2,16,TRBV19,TGTGCCAGTAGTAAGGGACTAGCGGGGGGCTCCTACGAGCAGTACTTC,CASSKGLAGGSYEQYF
once,TRBJ1-4,TRBD1,16,TRBV3-1/TRBV3-2,TGTGCCAGCAGCCGTTTCCAGGGGGCAACTAATGAAAAACTGTTTTTT,CASSRFQGATNEKLFF
.,TRBJ1-1,TRBD1,15,TRBV3-1/TRBV3-2,TGTGCCAGCAGCCAAGATCAGGGGGCAGGAACTGAAGCTTTCTTT,CASSQDQGAGTEAFF
.,TRBJ2-3,.,14,TRBV6-5,TGTGCCAGCAGTTACCGGACCTTCGAGGATACGCAGTATTTT,CASSYRTFEDTQYF
.,TRBJ2-7,TRBD2,15,TRBV3-1/TRBV3-2,TGTGCCAGCAGTCCTAGAGCGGGGGGGACCTACGAGCAGTACTTC,CASSPRAGGTYEQYF
.,TRBJ2-7,.,12,TRBV5-8,TGTGCTAGCAGGGCGAGCTCCTACGAGCAGTACTTC,CASRASSYEQYF
few,TRBJ2-7,.,14,TRBV2,TGTGCCAGCAGTGAATTGGTCCCCTCAGGAGCGGGGTACTTC,CASSELVPSGAGYF
.,TRBJ2-7,.,14,TRBV9,TGTGCCAGCAGCGCGGTCGGGAGTTTCTACGAGCAGTACTTC,CASSAVGSFYEQYF
once,TRBJ2-5,.,14,TRBV7-2,TGTGCCAGCAGCTCAGACACTCCTCGAGGGACCCAGTACTTC,CASSSDTPRGTQYF
.,TRBJ2-5,.,14,TRBV7-3,TGTGCCAGCAGCCTGGTGGGGGCCCCAGAGACCCAGTACTTC,CASSLVGAPETQYF
.,TRBJ1-5,.,14,TRBV15,TGTGCCACCAGCAGAGAGATGAACAATCAGCCCCAGCATTTT,CATSREMNNQPQHF
.,TRBJ2-3,.,12,TRBV9,TGTGCCAGCAGCGTAGACCGAGATACGCAGTATTTT,CASSVDRDTQYF
.,TRBJ2-1,.,13,TRBV15,TGTGCCATCGGTTCGGGGCAGGGGAATGAGCAGTTCTTC,CAIGSGQGNEQFF
.,TRBJ1-1,TRBD1,15,TRBV19,TGTGCCAGTAGTATCCAGGGACAGACTAACACTGAAGCTTTCTTT,CASSIQGQTNTEAFF
.,TRBJ1-5,.,13,TRBV2,TGTGCCAGCAGTCGACAGACATATCAGCCCCAGCATTTT,CASSRQTYQPQHF
.,TRBJ2-1,TRBD2,17,TRBV5-6,TGTGCCAGCAGCTCGCCCTCGACTAGCGGGGGGAGAAATGAGCAGTTCTTC,CASSSPSTSGGRNEQFF
once,TRBJ1-2,.,13,TRBV7-9,TGTGCCAGCAGCCTCCGGGACCCCAAGGGCTACACCTTC,CASSLRDPKGYTF
.,TRBJ2-1,TRBD1,15,TRBV5-6,TGTGCCAGCAGCTTGGTATGGGACAGCCCCAATGAGCAGTTCTTC,CASSLVWDSPNEQFF
.,TRBJ1-3,.,13,TRBV3-1/TRBV3-2,TGTGCCAGCAGCCAAGATGAGAGAAACACCATATATTTT,CASSQDERNTIYF
.,TRBJ2-4,.,14,TRBV9,TGTGCCAGCAGCGTAGGAGGGTCGGGAAACATTCAGTACTTC,CASSVGGSGNIQYF
.,TRBJ1-2,TRBD1,15,TRBV5-1,TGCGCCAGCAGCCCGGGGACAGGAGCTAACTATGGCTACACCTTC,CASSPGTGANYGYTF
.,TRBJ1-2,.,14,TRBV27,TGTGCCAGCAGTTTAACGGAAGCTAACTATGGCTACACCTTC,CASSLTEANYGYTF
.,TRBJ1-4,TRBD1,15,TRBV7-9,TGTGCCAGCAGCAAGGGACAGGGGGCCCGAGAAAAACTGTTTTTT,CASSKGQGAREKLFF